The 20 T cell receptor beta chains presented below share a single source sample, sequenced in a study of blood T cells in healthy people across ages. With a J-beta primer mix and a sample-barcoded 5' primer, a second PCR ran about 7 to 12 cycles. In TCRdb, the 5' RACE reads were re-called with MiXCR into one record per CDR3 protein. The sample lists 800,000 to 1,300,000 distinct CDR3 sequences, under 30% occurring once. Another study also made use of these data, one on T cells of mothers and their children.

The sample taken for sequencing was blood. These receptors were collected from a girl aged 2 to 10 in good health.

The genes are TRBV5-1 and TRBJ2-1, with 9 bases fitting TRBD1. In germline, CDR1 is SGHRS, CDR2 YFSETQ. V trimming: 4 bases; J trimming: 3 bases; junction bases outside the gene matches: 5. The CDR3 has 15 amino acids. In DNA form, the CDR3 reads TGCGCCAGCAGCACGGGACAGGGAAGCTACAATGAGCAGTTCTTC. As protein: CASSTGQGSYNEQFF.

A few counts support this clonotype. The CDR3 sequence: CSVIPGLAGDESYNEQFF. DNA for the CDR3: TGCAGCGTCATTCCGGGACTAGCGGGAGATGAATCCTACAATGAGCAGTTCTTC. The chain is built from TRBV29-1 and TRBJ2-1; 14 bases align to TRBD2. This CDR3 contains 18 residues. Germline V gene data show CDR1 as SQVTM and CDR2 as ANQGSEA. V lost 6 bases, J lost 1 base, and 11 bases stayed unmatched.

As concerns this clonotype: One end of the junction does not line up with germline, which may come from a read error. The rearrangement links TRBV5-1 to TRBJ1-4; tentatively, D is TRBD1 (6 bases). In germline, CDR1 is SGHRS, CDR2 YFSETQ. This CDR3 has 17 amino acids. The CDR3 DNA is TGCGCCAGCAGCTTGTCCGGGACACCCGCAACTAATGAAGAACTGTTTTTT. Its protein product is CASSLSGTPATNEELFF.

The chain employs TRBV5-5 and TRBJ2-5, with TRBD2 matching over 10 bases. The germline gives CDR1 SGHKS, CDR2 YYEKEE (reference sequence). J gave up 5 bases and V 2 bases, and 15 bases lay outside the gene matches. The CDR3 totals 18 residues. The CDR3 DNA reads as TGTGCCAGCAGCTTAGGTCTAGCGGGAGCGGGGGTGAAGGAGACCCAGTACTTC. Translated: CASSLGLAGAGVKETQYF.

This clonotype occurred a few times. The chain combines TRBV20-1 with TRBJ1-2; 9 bases agree with TRBD1. Germline V gene sequence: CDR1 DFQATT, CDR2 SNEGSKA (reference sequence). The ends lost 6 bases at V and 8 bases at J; junction bases unmatched: 25. CDR3 size: 18 residues. The DNA of the CDR3 is TGCAGTGCAATGACTACAGGGGGCGGATCACCTTTTATTTGGGGCTACACCTTC. This translates into CSAMTTGGGSPFIWGYTF.

The V call is TRBV12-3 or TRBV12-4, the J call TRBJ1-4, with D uncertain. The CDR3 runs to 12 residues. Trimming left V 2 bases short and J 12 bases short, with 10 bases between. CDR3 in amino acids: CASSLIPKELFF. The CDR3 bases are TGTGCCAGCAGTTTAATCCCCAAAGAACTGTTTTTT.

This clonotype was seen ten or more times. The chain employs TRBV7-2 and TRBJ2-7, with D possibly being TRBD2 (6 bases). The CDR3 is 12 residues long. V gave up 6 bases and J gave up 1 base, with 7 bases separating them. CDR1 is SGHTA, CDR2 FQGNSA, per germline. The CDR3 sequence: CASRGGSYEQYF. The CDR3 bases are TGTGCCAGCAGGGGGGGATCCTACGAGCAGTACTTC.

This clonotype was detected a few times. J is TRBJ2-7 and V is TRBV20-1; 7 positions agree with TRBD2. The germline gives CDR1 DFQATT, CDR2 SNEGSKA (reference sequence). This CDR3 comprises 13 residues. V shed 7 bases and J 4 bases; nucleotides not matched to a gene: 10. The CDR3 region is CSGRPSGAYEQYF. As DNA, the CDR3 is TGCAGTGGAAGACCCAGCGGGGCTTACGAGCAGTACTTC.

This chain links TRBV10-3 with TRBJ2-2; TRBD1 or TRBD2 may be the D gene (5 bases each). CDR1 and CDR2 from the germline V gene are ENHRY and SYGVKD. The CDR3 has 14 residues. The V gene lost 9 bases and the J gene lost 1 base, with 12 bases spanning the gap. DNA for the CDR3: TGTGCCATAGCCGGGACCGTGAACACCGGGGAGCTGTTTTTT. This translates into CAIAGTVNTGELFF.

The V gene is TRBV5-1, the J gene TRBJ2-7, with 7 bases identical to TRBD1. The CDR3 sequence is 14 residues long. V dropped 4 bases and J dropped 1; count of bases not matched to a gene: 5. CDR1 is SGHRS, CDR2 YFSETQ, per germline. The CDR3 DNA reads TGCGCCAGCAGCCAAACGGACAGGTCCTACGAGCAGTACTTC. As protein: CASSQTDRSYEQYF.

The chain is built from TRBV2 and TRBJ2-7; 7 bases match TRBD2. CDR1 SNHLY and CDR2 FYNNEI come from the germline V gene. Germline trimming cut 10 bases from V and 2 bases from J; bases unmatched to any gene: 17. The CDR3 totals 16 residues. For the CDR3, the DNA is TGTGCCACCAAGGCCCTAATGGCTAGCGGAACCTACGAGCAGTACTTC. Protein sequence: CATKALMASGTYEQYF.

This clonotype was observed a few times. The chain has TRBV6-1 and TRBJ2-5; the D gene is possibly TRBD2 (5 bases). The CDR3 has 12 amino acids. The germline V and J ends were trimmed by 6 bases and 5 bases, with 10 bases remaining between them. CDR1 MNHNS and CDR2 SASEGT come from the germline V gene. The CDR3 nucleotides are TGTGCCAGCAGCGAAAAGCGGGAGACCCAGTACTTC. This sequence encodes CASSEKRETQYF.

The chain joins TRBV20-1 to TRBJ1-1, with a tentative D call TRBD1 (5 bases). The germline V gene has CDR1 DFQATT and CDR2 SNEGSKA (reference sequence). This CDR3 is 12 amino acids long. Trimming took off 3 bases at V and 7 bases at J, with 12 bases between the two ends. This CDR3 is CSARGEGNEAFF. The CDR3 DNA is TGCAGTGCTAGGGGGGAAGGAAATGAAGCTTTCTTT.

A few counts support this clonotype. J is TRBJ2-1 and V is TRBV20-1; no clear D. Trimming took off 0 bases at V and 0 bases at J, with 12 bases between the two ends. The CDR3 is 16 amino acids. Germline assignment: CDR1 DFQATT and CDR2 SNEGSKA (reference sequence). The CDR3 DNA reads as TGCAGTGCTAGAGATGGACGGAGTAGCTCCTACAATGAGCAGTTCTTC. Amino acid sequence: CSARDGRSSSYNEQFF.

V is TRBV2 and J is TRBJ2-3; the match to TRBD2 covers 7 bases. This CDR3 spans 14 amino acids. Germline trimming cut 6 bases from V and 1 base from J; bases unmatched to any gene: 4. CDR1 and CDR2 from the germline V gene are SNHLY and FYNNEI. The CDR3 loop reads CASRTGGGTDTQYF. The DNA of the CDR3 is TGTGCCAGCAGGACGGGAGGCGGCACAGATACGCAGTATTTT. Filled out from reference TRBV2 and TRBJ2-3, the complete variable domain reads EPEVTQTPSHQVTQMGQEVILRCVPISNHLYFYWYRQILGQKVEFLVSFYNNEISEKSEIFDDQFSVERPDGSNFTLKIRSTKLEDSAMYFCASRTGGGTDTQYFGPGTRLTVL.

The chain carries TRBV20-1 and TRBJ2-3, with TRBD2 identical over 11 bases. The CDR3 consists of 20 residues. Trimming cost V 0 bases and J 5 bases; bases outside gene matches: 19. The germline CDR1 and CDR2 sequences are DFQATT and SNEGSKA (reference sequence). The CDR3 reads CSARERYTLRELAGEDTQYF. In nucleotides, the CDR3 is TGCAGTGCTAGAGAAAGATACACTCTACGGGAACTAGCGGGAGAAGATACGCAGTATTTT.

The J gene is TRBJ2-1, the V gene TRBV20-1; the match to TRBD2 covers 9 bases. The CDR3 loop spans 16 amino acids. The V segment lost 0 bases and the J segment 6 bases; nucleotides outside the gene matches: 9. The germline V gene has CDR1 DFQATT and CDR2 SNEGSKA (reference sequence). Written as DNA, the CDR3 is TGCAGTGCTAGAGATCGAGCGGGAGGACTACTCAATGAGCAGTTCTTC. Its translation: CSARDRAGGLLNEQFF.

This clonotype has more than one count but fewer than ten. The chain links TRBV29-1 to TRBJ2-1; tentatively, D is TRBD2 (6 bases). The ends were cut back, 6 bases at V and 7 bases at J, with 19 bases in the middle. The germline V gene encodes CDR1 SQVTM and CDR2 ANQGSEA. The CDR3 spans 14 residues. This CDR3 reads CSVTGLQLGNEQFF. In nucleotides, the CDR3 is TGCAGCGTGACGGGACTCCAACTGGGGAATGAGCAGTTCTTC.

The gene calls are TRBV4-1 and TRBJ2-3, with 8 bases aligning to TRBD2. Germline lookup yields CDR1 MGHRA and CDR2 YSYEKL. The CDR3 consists of 17 residues. V gave up 2 bases and J gave up 3 bases; unmatched junction bases: 10. The CDR3 spells CASSQHPPGGITDTQYF. The CDR3 coding sequence is TGCGCCAGCAGCCAACACCCGCCGGGGGGGATTACAGATACGCAGTATTTT.

This clonotype was picked up many times. The genes are TRBV29-1 and TRBJ2-5; 7 bases line up with TRBD1. The germline CDR1 and CDR2 sequences are SQVTM and ANQGSEA. The CDR3 has 13 residues. Trimming at V came to 5 bases and at J to 5 bases, leaving 8 bases not matched to a gene. The DNA for the CDR3 is TGCAGCGTTCAAAAGGACAGGTTTGAGACCCAGTACTTC. Residues: CSVQKDRFETQYF.